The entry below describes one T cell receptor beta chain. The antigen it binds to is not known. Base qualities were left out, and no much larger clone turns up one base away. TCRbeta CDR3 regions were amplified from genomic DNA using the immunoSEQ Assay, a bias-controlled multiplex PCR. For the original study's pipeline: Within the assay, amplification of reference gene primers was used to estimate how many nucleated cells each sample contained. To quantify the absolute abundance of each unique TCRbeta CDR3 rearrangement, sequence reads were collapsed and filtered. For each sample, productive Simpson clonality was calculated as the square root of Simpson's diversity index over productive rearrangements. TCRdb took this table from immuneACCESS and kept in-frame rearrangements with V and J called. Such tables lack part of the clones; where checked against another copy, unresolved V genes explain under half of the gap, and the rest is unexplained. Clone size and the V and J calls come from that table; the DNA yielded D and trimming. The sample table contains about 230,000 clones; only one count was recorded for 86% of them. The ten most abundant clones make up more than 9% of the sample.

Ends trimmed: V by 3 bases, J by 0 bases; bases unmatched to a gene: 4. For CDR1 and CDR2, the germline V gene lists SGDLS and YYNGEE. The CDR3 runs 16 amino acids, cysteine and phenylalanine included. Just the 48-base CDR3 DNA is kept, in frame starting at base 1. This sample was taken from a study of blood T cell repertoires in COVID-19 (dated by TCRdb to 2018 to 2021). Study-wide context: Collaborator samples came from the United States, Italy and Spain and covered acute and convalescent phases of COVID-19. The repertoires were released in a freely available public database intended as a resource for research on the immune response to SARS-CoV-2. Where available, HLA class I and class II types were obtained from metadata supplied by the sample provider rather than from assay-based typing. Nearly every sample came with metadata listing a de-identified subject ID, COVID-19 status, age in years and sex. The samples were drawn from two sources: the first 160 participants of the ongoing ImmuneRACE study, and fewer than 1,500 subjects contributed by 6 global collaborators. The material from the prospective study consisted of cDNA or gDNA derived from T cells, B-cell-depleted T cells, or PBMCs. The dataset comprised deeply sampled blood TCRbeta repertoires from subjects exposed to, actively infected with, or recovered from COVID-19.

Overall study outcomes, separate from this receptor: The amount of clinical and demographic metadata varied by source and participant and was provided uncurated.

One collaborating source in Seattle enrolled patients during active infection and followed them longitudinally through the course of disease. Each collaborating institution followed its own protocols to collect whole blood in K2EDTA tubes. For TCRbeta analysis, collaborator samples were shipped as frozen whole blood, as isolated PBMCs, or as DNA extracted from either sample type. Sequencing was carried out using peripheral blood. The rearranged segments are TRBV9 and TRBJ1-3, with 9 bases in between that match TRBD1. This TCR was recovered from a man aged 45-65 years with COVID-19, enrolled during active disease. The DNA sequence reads TGTGCCAGCAGCGAATGGGACAGGGCCTCTGGAAACACCATATATTTT. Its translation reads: CASSEWDRASGNTIYF. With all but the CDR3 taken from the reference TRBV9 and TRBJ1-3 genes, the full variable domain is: DSGVTQTPKHLITATGQRVTLRCSPRSGDLSVYWYQQSLDQGLQFLIQYYNGEERAKGNILERFSAQQFPDLHSELNLSSLELGDSALYFCASSEWDRASGNTIYFGEGSWLTVV.